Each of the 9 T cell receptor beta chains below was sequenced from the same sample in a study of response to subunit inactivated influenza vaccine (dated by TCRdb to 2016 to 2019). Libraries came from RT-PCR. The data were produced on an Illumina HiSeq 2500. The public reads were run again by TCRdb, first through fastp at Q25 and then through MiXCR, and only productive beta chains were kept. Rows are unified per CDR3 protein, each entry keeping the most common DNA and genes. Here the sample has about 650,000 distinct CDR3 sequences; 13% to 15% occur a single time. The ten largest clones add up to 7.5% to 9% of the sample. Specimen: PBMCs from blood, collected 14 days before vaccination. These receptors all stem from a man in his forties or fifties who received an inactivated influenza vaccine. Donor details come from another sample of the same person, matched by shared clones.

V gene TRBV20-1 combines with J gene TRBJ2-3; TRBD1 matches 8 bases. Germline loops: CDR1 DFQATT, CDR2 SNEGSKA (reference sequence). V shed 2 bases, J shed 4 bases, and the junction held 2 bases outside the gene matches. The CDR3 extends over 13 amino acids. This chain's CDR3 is CSARWDRSDTQYF. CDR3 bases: TGCAGTGCTAGATGGGACAGGTCAGATACGCAGTATTTT.

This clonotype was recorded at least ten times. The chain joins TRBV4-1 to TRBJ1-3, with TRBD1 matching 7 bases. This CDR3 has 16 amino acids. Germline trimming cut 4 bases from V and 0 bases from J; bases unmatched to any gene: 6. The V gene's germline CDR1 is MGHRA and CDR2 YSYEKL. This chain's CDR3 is CASSRTGQDSGNTIYF. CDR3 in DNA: TGCGCCAGCAGCCGGACTGGACAGGACTCTGGAAACACCATATATTTT.

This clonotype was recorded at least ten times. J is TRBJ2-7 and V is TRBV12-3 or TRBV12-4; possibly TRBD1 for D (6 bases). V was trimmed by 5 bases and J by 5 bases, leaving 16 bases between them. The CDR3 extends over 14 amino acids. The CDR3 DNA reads TGTGCCAGCAGTACCCGAGGGGGTTCAAACGAGCAGTACTTC. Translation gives CASSTRGGSNEQYF.

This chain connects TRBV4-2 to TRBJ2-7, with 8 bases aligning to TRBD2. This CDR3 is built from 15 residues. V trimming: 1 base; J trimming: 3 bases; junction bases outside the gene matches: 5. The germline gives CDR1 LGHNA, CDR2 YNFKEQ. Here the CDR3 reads CASSQVFGTSYEQYF. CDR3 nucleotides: TGTGCCAGCAGCCAAGTCTTCGGGACTAGCTACGAGCAGTACTTC.

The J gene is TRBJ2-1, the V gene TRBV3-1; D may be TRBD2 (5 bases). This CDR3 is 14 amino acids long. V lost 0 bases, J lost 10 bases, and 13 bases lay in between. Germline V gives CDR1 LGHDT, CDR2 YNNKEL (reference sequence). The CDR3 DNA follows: TGTGCCAGCAGCCAAGATTTAGACTACGGGGAGCAGTTCTTC. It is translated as CASSQDLDYGEQFF.

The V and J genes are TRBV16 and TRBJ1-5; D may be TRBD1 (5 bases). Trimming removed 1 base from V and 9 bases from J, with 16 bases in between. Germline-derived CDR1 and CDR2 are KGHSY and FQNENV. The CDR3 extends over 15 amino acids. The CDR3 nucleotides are TGTGCCAGCAGCCAATATGGGACCCCCGATTGGCCCCAGCATTTT. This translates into CASSQYGTPDWPQHF. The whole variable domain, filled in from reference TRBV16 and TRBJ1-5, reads GEEVAQTPKHLVRGEGQKAKLYCAPIKGHSYVFWYQQVLKNEFKFLISFQNENVFDETGMPKERFSAKCLPNSPCSLEIQATKLEDSAVYFCASSQYGTPDWPQHFGDGTRLSIL.

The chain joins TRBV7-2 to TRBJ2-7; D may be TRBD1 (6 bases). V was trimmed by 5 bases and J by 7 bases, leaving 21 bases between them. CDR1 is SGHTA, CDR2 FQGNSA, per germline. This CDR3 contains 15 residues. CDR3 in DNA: TGTGCCAGCAGCACCACCGGGACACATAACCCGGAGCAGTACTTC. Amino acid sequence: CASSTTGTHNPEQYF.

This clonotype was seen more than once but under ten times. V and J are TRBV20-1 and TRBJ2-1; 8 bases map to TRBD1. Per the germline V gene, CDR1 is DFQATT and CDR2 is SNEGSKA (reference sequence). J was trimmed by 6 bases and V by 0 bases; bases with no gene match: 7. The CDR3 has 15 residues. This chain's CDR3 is CSARDGQGSRNEQFF. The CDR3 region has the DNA TGCAGTGCTAGAGATGGACAGGGAAGTCGCAATGAGCAGTTCTTC.

CDR3 nucleotides: TGTGCCAGCAGTTTATTAGTCCAGCCCCAGCATTTT. It codes for CASSLLVQPQHF. The chain carries TRBV28 and TRBJ1-5; no firm D call. The CDR3 is made up of 12 amino acids. Germline CDR1 reads MDHEN; CDR2 reads SYDVKM. The V and J ends lost 1 base and 7 bases respectively, with 5 bases between them.